This T cell receptor beta chain was obtained from a study of blood T cell repertoires in COVID-19. Study-wide context: Samples came from the United States, Italy and Spain, spanning acute and convalescent COVID-19. The cDNA or gDNA used as material had been derived from T cells, B-cell-depleted T cells, or PBMCs.

CDR1 and CDR2 (germline): SEHNR, FQNEAQ (reference sequence). The CDR3 covers 15 residues. Trimming left V 4 bases short and J 7 bases short, with 19 bases between. Sequencing used immunoSEQ multiplex PCR; TCRdb keeps in-frame clones, though not all of them. This table has roughly 150,000 clones, roughly 82% appearing once. This TCR was sampled from a woman aged 45 to 65 with acute or convalescent COVID-19. Sequences were obtained from peripheral blood. This chain links TRBV7-9 with TRBJ2-5; TRBD2 is a possible D gene (6 bases). The CDR3 DNA is TGTGCCAGCAGCTCCTATCCGGCGGGATTGGGGACCCAGTACTTC. Translation gives CASSSYPAGLGTQYF.